This T cell receptor beta chain was retrieved from a study of cytomegalovirus exposure and HLA in healthy donors (TCRdb year 2017). Describing the broader study: According to an earlier analysis of around 600 of the donors, about 180 million T cells yielded roughly 100 million unique TCR beta sequences and about 280 Gb of sequence data. A separate validation cohort of roughly 130 different subjects was used in addition to the roughly 620-subject first cohort. The genetic ancestry cluster associated with self-reported Caucasian donors included over 80% of the 398 genotyped donors. The study profiled the T cell repertoires of approximately 700 subjects by immunosequencing and related them to cytomegalovirus serostatus. Class I and class II HLA loci were covered by the typing at four-digit resolution. About 300 gigabases of sequencing data and 70 million to 85 million unique TCR sequences were included in an early release covering several hundred HLA-typed donors. In an earlier analysis of 500 to 650 of the donors, high-throughput TCR beta sequencing was used to judge whether each TCR beta V gene segment behaved as functional or pseudogenic. Alongside the repertoire data, information on donor age, sex, ethnicity and CMV serostatus was compiled. About five DR-DQ haplotypes were handled as single units for association and clustering, since linkage in the cohort was strong. Rather than using new phenotypic data, the later analysis identified candidate immune exposures from TCR beta sequences and from how often those sequences occurred across donors. A later analysis re-examined previously published TCR beta repertoires from 610 or so donors and added high-resolution HLA genotyping to investigate patterns of TCR occurrence. Among around 400 genotyped donors of the cohort, an average of around 240,000 unique TCR beta nucleotide sequences were sequenced per donor, roughly a sixth of them non-productive. Typing coverage differed by locus: A, B, C, DRB1 and DQB1 were typed in roughly 620-640 donors, DQA1 in approximately 520, DPA1 in some 600, and DPB1 in just under 490. A later genetic analysis took genome-wide SNP genotypes for about 60% of the roughly 670 donors and used that subset as a discovery cohort. To predict cytomegalovirus infection status, the study brought together high-throughput TCR immunosequencing, statistical association of individual TCRs with disease status, and machine learning. The study aimed to test whether cataloging public T cell receptors could reveal signatures of past pathogen exposure. All discovery cohort repertoires had been generated on a single sequencing platform.

Broad study findings and their caveats: In a later analysis, about 16,000 TCR beta sequences were associated with specific HLA alleles at a false discovery rate of 0.05. A later analysis found that most CMV-associated TCR beta chains appeared HLA-restricted, with HLA associations seemingly driven largely by CMV exposure. In vitro tests confirmed that a few of the cytomegalovirus-associated TCR beta chains recognize cytomegalovirus antigens. The authors suggested that the approach could potentially be generalized to other disease states and immunological phenotypes. According to a later genetic analysis, donors in an Asian-associated ancestry cluster had fewer N-insertions in productive TCRs than the roughly 660-donor mean. The classifier was reported to diagnose cytomegalovirus status with high specificity and sensitivity in both the original and validation cohorts. A later analysis found that TCR association rates varied across HLA loci, with DRB1 alleles showing the most associated TCRs and HLA-C alleles the fewest. Roughly uniform sequencing depth across donors was assumed in presence/absence analyses, although this assumption may not hold. Most TCR sequences were seen in very few donors, while some public TCRs were found in many individuals. Because some donors lacked HLA typing at each locus, the association tests relied only on the typed subset. A further reported finding was that TCR beta sequences accurately predicted the HLA-A and HLA-B alleles for most subjects in the first cohort. A later genetic analysis associated a missense DCLRE1C variant with V-gene and J-gene trimming of TCR beta chains, and an independent cohort replicated the association. This cohort had only TCR beta chains sequenced, and the lack of alpha or paired-chain data limited which features could be detected. A cluster of highly shared sequence variants was judged likely to be a technical artifact of the sequencing pipeline. In a later analysis, several top co-occurrence clusters were reported to appear linked to parvovirus B19, influenza, CMV and Epstein-Barr virus. For the cohort, immune exposure information was limited to CMV serostatus. Because the 87-base-pair reads could not distinguish some IMGT-functional V segments, including TRBV6-2 and TRBV6-3, those segments were excluded. Correlated functional status among segregating V segments might reflect linkage disequilibrium, but an unknown experimental factor could not be ruled out. In an earlier analysis of some 640 of the donors, most TCR beta V segments were observed in productive rearrangements about 87% or about 30% of the time, broadly matching IMGT annotations. When HLA alleles, especially DR and DQ, strongly co-occurred, TCR associations were difficult to assign to individual alleles. A later analysis found that HLA-associated TCR beta chains were more clonally expanded and had lower generation probabilities than equally common non-associated chains. In the study, approximately 160 TCR beta chains were listed as associated with cytomegalovirus. Some 15 rarely observed V segments, including chromosome 9 orphons, were excluded from the earlier analysis of approximately 600 of the donors because counts were too low.

Based on the germline V gene, the CDR1 and CDR2 sequences are ENHRY and SYGVKD. Trimming accounts for 0 bases at V and 0 bases at J, while the number of junction bases matched to no gene is 1. The CDR3 measures 15 amino acids from cysteine to phenylalanine. Here the CDR3 DNA is all that survives: 45 bases in frame from base 1. The library came from the immunoSEQ multiplex PCR assay. For the multiplex PCR, a mixture combining 60 forward primers for TCR Vbeta segments and 13 reverse primers for TCR Jbeta segments was used. The CDR3 region of rearranged TCR beta genes was amplified from genomic DNA with a multiplex PCR assay. Amplified TCR beta libraries were sequenced as 87-base-pair reads on the Illumina HiSeq System. Turning to the authors' computational methods: In a later analysis, some 80 million unique TCR beta chains were counted across the 500 to 700 repertoires, and roughly 11 million of these chains were shared by at least two donors. A nearest-neighbor algorithm error-corrected the raw reads and collapsed the reads into unique sequences, merging closely related sequences to remove PCR and sequencing errors. CDR3 sequences were aligned to IMGT reference sequences to assign V, D and J gene segments. For a sequence to be retained, at least a six-nucleotide match to both a V gene segment and a J gene segment was required. A rearrangement counted as productive if the CDR3 had no stop codons and remained in frame with V and J, and every other rearrangement counted as non-productive. CDR3 was defined by IMGT convention, running from the second conserved V-encoded cysteine to the conserved J-encoded phenylalanine. In an earlier analysis of around 600 of the donors, sequences lacking an unambiguous match to a single V gene segment were excluded. An earlier analysis of about 600 of the donors called V segments functional above 56.7% productive rearrangements and segregating when the between-donor standard deviation exceeded 5%. A statistical classification framework was built to diagnose cytomegalovirus status from the catalog of TCR beta chain sequences. A later analysis assigned V and J genes by comparing TCR nucleotide sequences with IMGT/GENE-DB human TR gene sequences. The TCRdist pipeline was used in a later analysis to assign CDR3 sequences and most-parsimonious VDJ recombination scenarios. In a later analysis, each TCR beta chain was defined by its CDR3 amino acid sequence together with its V-gene family, and reads without a unique V-gene family were excluded. A later analysis removed 550 to 650 highly shared, low-generation-probability nucleotide sequences to deal with suspected cross-contamination and a sequencing artifact. A later analysis calculated a clonal expansion index for each public chain from normalized within-repertoire ranks of inferred template counts. Generation probabilities in a later analysis came from a VDJ recombination model fitted to out-of-frame rearrangements, and those results were checked against IGoR. A later analysis scored TCR-TCR, TCR-HLA and TCR-CMV co-occurrence with hypergeometric tests, applying a repertoire-size bias correction to TCR pairs. False discovery rates were estimated in a later analysis by permuting HLA or CMV assignments 20 times. In a later analysis, co-occurring TCRs were grouped using DBSCAN, and TCRdist sequence similarity was added for clustering within HLA-allele-positive subsets. Co-occurrence clustering excluded repertoires with fewer than 30,000 or more than 120,000 public chains, plus five with anomalous nucleotide sharing. The table was pulled from immuneACCESS by TCRdb, which kept in-frame rearrangements only. Such tables lose some clones; where checked, under half of the loss comes from unresolved V genes, and the rest has no known cause. The V and J calls and clone size are taken from that table; D and trimming were inferred from the DNA. The sample includes roughly 150,000 clones, with roughly three quarters observed a single time. Jointly, the top ten make up approximately 15% of the sample.

The cohort consisted of hundreds of healthy bone marrow donors. At the time of sampling, every cohort member was nominally healthy, though immune exposures that went unrecorded were likely present. The donor was CMV seronegative and belonged to the group of more than 300 seronegative cohort members. A peripheral blood sample was provided by each donor, and peripheral blood mononuclear cells were used for TCR beta sequencing. The Qiagen DNeasy Blood Extraction Kit was used to extract genomic DNA from the blood cell samples. Remarks on this clone: Its binding antigen is unknown. The input lacks base qualities; no much larger clone sits a single base away.

Here the chain combines TRBV10-3 and TRBJ2-5; 7 junctional bases match TRBD2. The TCR sequence derives from a middle-aged woman in good health and CMV-seronegative. Sequencing used PBMCs. CDR3 sequence: CAISESGGNQETQYF. Read as DNA, the sequence is TGTGCCATCAGTGAGTCGGGGGGGAACCAAGAGACCCAGTACTTC.